The following is a T cell receptor (beta chain) sequence with its context. Its antigen is not known. CDR3 size: 16 residues. Germline trimming cut 0 bases from V and 2 bases from J; bases unmatched to any gene: 5. Germline CDR1 and CDR2: SGHRS and YFSETQ. This sample is drawn from a study of cytomegalovirus exposure and HLA in healthy donors. Study-wide background: In a previous analysis, approximately 110 million unique TCR beta sequences were found from some 180 million T cells. Study-level findings and limits: The number of N-insertions in an Asian-associated ancestry cluster was reportedly below the 666-donor mean in a later analysis.

Donors were ostensibly healthy at sampling, although undocumented immune exposures were probable. The PCR ran on 60 Vbeta and 13 Jbeta primers. Assay: immunoSEQ multiplex PCR; the TCRdb copy retains only in-frame clones and omits some. The sample shows over 130,000 clones, more than 55% of them seen only once. Sequencing was carried out using PBMCs. This chain connects TRBV5-1 to TRBJ1-5, with 7 positions matching TRBD1. The clonotype comes from an older woman in good health and CMV-seronegative. CDR3 in amino acids: CASSLGTGVGNQPQHF. The CDR3 bases are TGCGCCAGCAGCTTGGGCACAGGGGTCGGCAATCAGCCCCAGCATTTT.